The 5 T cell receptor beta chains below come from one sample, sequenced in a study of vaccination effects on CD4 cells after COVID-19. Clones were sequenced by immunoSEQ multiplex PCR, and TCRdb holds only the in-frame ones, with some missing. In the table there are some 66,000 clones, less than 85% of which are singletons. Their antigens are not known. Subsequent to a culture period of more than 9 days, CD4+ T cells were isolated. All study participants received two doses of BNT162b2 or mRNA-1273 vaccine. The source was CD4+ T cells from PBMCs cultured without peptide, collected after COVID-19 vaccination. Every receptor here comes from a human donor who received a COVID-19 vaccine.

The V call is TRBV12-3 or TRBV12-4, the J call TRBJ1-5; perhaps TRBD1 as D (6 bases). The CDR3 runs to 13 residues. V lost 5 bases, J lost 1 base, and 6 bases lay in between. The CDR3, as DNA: TGTGCCAGCAGTGGGACAAGCAATCAGCCCCAGCATTTT. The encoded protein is CASSGTSNQPQHF.

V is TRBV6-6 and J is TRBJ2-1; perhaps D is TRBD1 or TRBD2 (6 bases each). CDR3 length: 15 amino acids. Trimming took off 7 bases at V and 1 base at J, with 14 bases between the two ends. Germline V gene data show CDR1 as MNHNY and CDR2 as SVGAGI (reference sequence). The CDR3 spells CASTGKGGSYNEQFF. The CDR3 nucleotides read TGTGCCAGCACCGGAAAGGGGGGTTCCTACAATGAGCAGTTCTTC.

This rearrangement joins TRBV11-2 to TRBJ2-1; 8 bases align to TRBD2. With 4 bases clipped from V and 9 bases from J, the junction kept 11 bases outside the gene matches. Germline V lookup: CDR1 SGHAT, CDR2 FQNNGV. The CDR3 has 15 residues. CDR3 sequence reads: CASSYTSGNAGEQFF. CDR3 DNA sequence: TGTGCCAGCAGCTATACTAGCGGAAACGCTGGTGAGCAGTTCTTC.

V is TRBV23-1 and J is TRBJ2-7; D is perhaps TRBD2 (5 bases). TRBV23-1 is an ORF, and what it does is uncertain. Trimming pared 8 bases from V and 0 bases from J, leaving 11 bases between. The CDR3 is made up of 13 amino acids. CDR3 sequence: CASLPGNSYEQYV. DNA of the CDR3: TGCGCCAGCCTTCCCGGGAACTCCTACGAGCAGTACGTC.

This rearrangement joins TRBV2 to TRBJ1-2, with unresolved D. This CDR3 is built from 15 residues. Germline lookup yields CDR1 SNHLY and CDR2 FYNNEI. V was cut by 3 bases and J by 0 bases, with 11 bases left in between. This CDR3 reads CASSDRYSTNYGYTF. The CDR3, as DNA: TGTGCCAGCAGTGATCGGTACTCCACTAACTATGGCTACACCTTC.